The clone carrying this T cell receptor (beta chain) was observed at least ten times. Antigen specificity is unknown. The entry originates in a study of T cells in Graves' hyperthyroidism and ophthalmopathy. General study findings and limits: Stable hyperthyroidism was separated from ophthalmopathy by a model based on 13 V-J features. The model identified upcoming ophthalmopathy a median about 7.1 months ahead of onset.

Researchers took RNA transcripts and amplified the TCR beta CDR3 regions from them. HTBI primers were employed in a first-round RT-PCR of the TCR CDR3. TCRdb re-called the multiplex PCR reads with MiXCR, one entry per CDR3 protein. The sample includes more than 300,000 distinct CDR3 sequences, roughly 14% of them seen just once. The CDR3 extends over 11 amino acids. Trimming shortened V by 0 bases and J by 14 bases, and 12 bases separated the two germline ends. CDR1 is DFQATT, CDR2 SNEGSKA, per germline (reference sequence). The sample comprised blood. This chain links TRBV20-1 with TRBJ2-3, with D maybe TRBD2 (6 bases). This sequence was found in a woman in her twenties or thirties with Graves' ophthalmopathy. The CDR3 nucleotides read TGCAGTGCTAGAGAACCGGGACTGCGGTATTTT. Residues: CSAREPGLRYF.